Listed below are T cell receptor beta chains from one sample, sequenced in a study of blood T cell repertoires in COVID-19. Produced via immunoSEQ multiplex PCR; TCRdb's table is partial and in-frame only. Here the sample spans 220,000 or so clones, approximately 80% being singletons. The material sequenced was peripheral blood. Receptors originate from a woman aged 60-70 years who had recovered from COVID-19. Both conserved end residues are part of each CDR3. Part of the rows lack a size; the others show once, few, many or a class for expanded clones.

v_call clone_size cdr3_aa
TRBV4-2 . CASSQVREYEQYF
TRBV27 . CASGRGEKLFF
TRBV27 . CASSPQKSLLAGGRNEQFF
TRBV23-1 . CASSQSDALPGQRAQPQHF
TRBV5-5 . CASSLGTALVGELFF
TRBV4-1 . CASSQERQGNYGYTF
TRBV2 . CASSGLGLFEQYF
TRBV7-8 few CASSFDTQETQYF
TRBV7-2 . CASSTQGRDEQFF
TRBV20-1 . CSASLAGYTGELFF
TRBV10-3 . CAISESYQGATDYGYTF
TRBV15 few CATRKTGNSGANVLTF
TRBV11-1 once CASSLGGGGQETQYF
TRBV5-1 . CASSLVGTSGQETQYF
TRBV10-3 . CAISEWQGRSTEAFF
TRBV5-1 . CASRPTTGGERGYTF
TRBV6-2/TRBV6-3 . CASSHRGGGHEQYF
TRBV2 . CASSEALPNQPQHF
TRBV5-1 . CASRTTASTDTQYF
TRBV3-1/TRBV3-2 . CASSQGAGGRGEAFF
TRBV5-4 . CASSSGGPTGETQYF
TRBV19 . CASSIRGGAYNEQFF
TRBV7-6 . CASATSQGYSGNTIYF
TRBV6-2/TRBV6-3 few CASSYTVQGGDGYTF
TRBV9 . CASSVSQTGYEQYF
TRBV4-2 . CASSQDEASGGYNEQFF
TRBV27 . CASSSLRDRGPRAFF
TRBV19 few CASSIVGQGTGELFF
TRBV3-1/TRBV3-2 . CASSQGLAGNEQFF
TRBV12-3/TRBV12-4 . CASTRGQETQYF
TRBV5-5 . CASSLAAEPQHF
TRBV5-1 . CASSLGRDQPQHF
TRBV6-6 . CASSPQGSTEAFF
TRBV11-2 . CASSLEAGQGSSYNSPLHF
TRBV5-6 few CASSLRGLDGYTF
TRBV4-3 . CASSRGEDFEAFF
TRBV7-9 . CASSFQGGEKLFF
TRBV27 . CASSFTGEWTEAFF
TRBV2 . CASRPWGRSGYTF
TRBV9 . CASSVASESGNTIYF
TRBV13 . CASSLGLSSYNSPLHF
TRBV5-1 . CASSLIGTGELFF
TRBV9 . CASSVATGLGETQYF
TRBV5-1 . CASSLDSSYNEQFF
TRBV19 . CASSIRYGETQYF
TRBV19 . CASNPDRYYGYTF
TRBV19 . CASSGRQPNYGYTF
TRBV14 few CASSPRGNHEQFF
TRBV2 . CASRLSPNEKLFF
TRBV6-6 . CASSQYNPSVAGAMFF
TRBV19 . CASSIRRAGKYEQYF
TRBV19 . CASTIAQGRDYGYTF